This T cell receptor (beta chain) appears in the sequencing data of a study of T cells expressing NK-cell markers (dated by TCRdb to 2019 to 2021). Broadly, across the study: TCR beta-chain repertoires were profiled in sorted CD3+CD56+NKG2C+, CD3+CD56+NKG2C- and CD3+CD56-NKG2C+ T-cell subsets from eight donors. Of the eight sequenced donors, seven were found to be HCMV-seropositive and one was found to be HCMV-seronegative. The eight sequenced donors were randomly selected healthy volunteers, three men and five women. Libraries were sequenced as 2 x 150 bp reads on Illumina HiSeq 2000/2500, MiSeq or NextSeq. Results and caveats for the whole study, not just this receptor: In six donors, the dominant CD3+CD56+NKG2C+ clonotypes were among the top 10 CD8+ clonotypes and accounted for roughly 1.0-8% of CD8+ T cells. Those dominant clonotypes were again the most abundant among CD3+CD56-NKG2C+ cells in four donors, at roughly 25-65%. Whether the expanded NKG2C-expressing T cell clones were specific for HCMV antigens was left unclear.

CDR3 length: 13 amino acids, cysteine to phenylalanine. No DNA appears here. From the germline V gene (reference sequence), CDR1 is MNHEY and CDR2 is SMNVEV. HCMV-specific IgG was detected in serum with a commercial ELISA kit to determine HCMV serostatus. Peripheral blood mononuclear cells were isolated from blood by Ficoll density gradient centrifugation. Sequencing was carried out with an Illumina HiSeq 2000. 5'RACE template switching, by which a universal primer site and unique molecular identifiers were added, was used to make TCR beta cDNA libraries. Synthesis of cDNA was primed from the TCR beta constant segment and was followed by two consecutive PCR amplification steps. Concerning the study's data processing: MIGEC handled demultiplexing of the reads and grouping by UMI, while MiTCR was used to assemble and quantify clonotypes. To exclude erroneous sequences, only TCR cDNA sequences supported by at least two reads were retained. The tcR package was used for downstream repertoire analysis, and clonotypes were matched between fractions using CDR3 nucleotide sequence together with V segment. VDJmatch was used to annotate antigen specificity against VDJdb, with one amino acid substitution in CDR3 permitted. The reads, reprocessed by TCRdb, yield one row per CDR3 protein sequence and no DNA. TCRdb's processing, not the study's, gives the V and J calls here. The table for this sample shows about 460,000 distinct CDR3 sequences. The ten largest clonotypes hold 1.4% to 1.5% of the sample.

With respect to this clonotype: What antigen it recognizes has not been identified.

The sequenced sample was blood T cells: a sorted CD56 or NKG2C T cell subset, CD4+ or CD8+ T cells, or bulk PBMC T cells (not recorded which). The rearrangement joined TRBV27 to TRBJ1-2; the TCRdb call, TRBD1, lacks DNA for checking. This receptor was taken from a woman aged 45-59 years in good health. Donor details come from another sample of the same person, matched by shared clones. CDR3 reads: CASSSPGGYGYTF.